The entry that follows covers one T cell receptor beta chain sequence. What it binds is not known. The data originate from a study of CD8+CD57+ T cells in acquired aplastic anemia. Those patients picked for sequencing had displayed CD8+CD57+ cell expansion on flow cytometry. By the time of blood sampling, patients had still received no therapy. Template material for TCR beta VDJ and CDR3 profiling consisted of genomic DNA. Via MiXCR, TCRdb re-called the reads, giving one row per CDR3 protein. The data show some 200,000 distinct CDR3 sequences, about half seen once. J gave up 2 bases and V 3 bases, and 15 bases lay outside the gene matches. Germline V lookup: CDR1 LNHNV, CDR2 YYDKDF (reference sequence). The CDR3 spans 19 residues. General study points: Roughly 30 sequences, all CD8+ CDR3, were shared between patients and controls.

The sequence came from a human donor with aplastic anemia. The sequencing sample was made of sorted CD4+, CD8+, or CD8+CD57+ T cells (not recorded which) from PBMCs. This chain joins TRBV15 and TRBJ2-7, with 11 bases matching TRBD2. This chain's CDR3 is CATSSSAARTSGGPYEQYF. DNA of the CDR3: TGTGCCACCAGCAGTTCCGCAGCCCGTACTAGCGGGGGACCCTACGAGCAGTACTTC.